The rows below give T cell receptor beta chains drawn from one sample of a study of blood T cell repertoires in COVID-19. This table comes from immunoSEQ multiplex PCR, and its TCRdb copy is limited to in-frame clones, with some not included. The sample consists of roughly 30,000 clones, 89% of them appearing once. Sequences were obtained from peripheral blood. The receptors were gathered from a man older than 75 with acute or convalescent COVID-19. CDR3s include the opening cysteine and the closing phenylalanine or tryptophan. D genes are given only for firm matches. Rows give clone size only sometimes, using once, few, many, or a class for an expanded clone.

J: TRBJ1-2
size: NA
V: TRBV18
D: TRBD1
CDR3: CASSGTGTVYTF
DNA: TGTGCCAGCTCCGGGACAGGCACGGTGTACACCTTC

J: TRBJ1-1
size: NA
V: TRBV27
D: NA
CDR3: CASSRWGGTEAFF
DNA: TGTGCCAGCAGCCGCTGGGGGGGCACTGAAGCTTTCTTT

J: TRBJ2-3
size: NA
V: TRBV6-1
D: TRBD2
CDR3: CASSEADSGRTNTQYF
DNA: TGTGCCAGCAGTGAAGCGGATAGCGGGAGAACCAATACGCAGTATTTT

J: TRBJ1-5
size: NA
V: TRBV5-1
D: TRBD1
CDR3: CASSLGTGNNQPQHF
DNA: TGCGCCAGCAGCTTGGGGACAGGGAATAATCAGCCCCAGCATTTT

J: TRBJ1-5
size: NA
V: TRBV4-1
D: NA
CDR3: CASSLRTAEGGINQPQHF
DNA: TGCGCCAGCAGCCTAAGGACCGCAGAAGGGGGAATCAATCAGCCCCAGCATTTT

J: TRBJ2-2
size: NA
V: TRBV11-2
D: NA
CDR3: CASSFLTATGELFF
DNA: TGTGCCAGCAGCTTCCTGACTGCGACCGGGGAGCTGTTTTTT

J: TRBJ1-1
size: NA
V: TRBV29-1
D: NA
CDR3: CSVEDLRGAEAFF
DNA: TGCAGCGTTGAAGATCTCAGGGGTGCTGAAGCTTTCTTT

J: TRBJ2-5
size: NA
V: TRBV19
D: TRBD2
CDR3: CASSIEGSGSQETQYF
DNA: TGTGCCAGTAGTATAGAAGGTAGCGGGAGCCAAGAGACCCAGTACTTC

J: TRBJ2-7
size: NA
V: TRBV7-9
D: TRBD1
CDR3: CASSLGQSMGEQYF
DNA: TGTGCCAGCAGCCTGGGACAGTCCATGGGGGAGCAGTACTTC

J: TRBJ1-6
size: few
V: TRBV28
D: NA
CDR3: CASMGLLSSYNSPLHF
DNA: TGTGCCAGCATGGGGCTCCTGAGCTCCTATAATTCACCCCTCCACTTT

J: TRBJ1-4
size: once
V: TRBV5-4
D: NA
CDR3: CASSLDPPEANEKLFF
DNA: TGTGCCAGCAGCTTGGATCCCCCCGAGGCGAATGAAAAACTGTTTTTT

J: TRBJ2-3
size: NA
V: TRBV28
D: NA
CDR3: CASSLISSDTQYF
DNA: TGTGCCAGCAGTTTAATCTCTTCAGATACGCAGTATTTT

J: TRBJ1-1
size: NA
V: TRBV10-3
D: NA
CDR3: CAISESRSGDTEAFF
DNA: TGTGCCATCAGTGAGTCGAGATCGGGGGACACTGAAGCTTTCTTT

J: TRBJ1-5
size: once
V: TRBV27
D: TRBD1
CDR3: CASSGQGKDQPQHF
DNA: TGTGCCAGCAGTGGACAGGGGAAGGATCAGCCCCAGCATTTT

J: TRBJ1-4
size: NA
V: TRBV14
D: TRBD1
CDR3: CASSRRQGSTNEKLFF
DNA: TGTGCCAGCAGCAGACGACAGGGATCAACTAATGAAAAACTGTTTTTT

J: TRBJ2-3
size: NA
V: TRBV29-1
D: TRBD1
CDR3: CSVWTGDGDTQYF
DNA: TGCAGCGTGTGGACAGGGGATGGAGATACGCAGTATTTT

J: TRBJ2-7
size: NA
V: TRBV9
D: TRBD1
CDR3: CASSPRTGGEQYF
DNA: TGTGCCAGCAGCCCCCGGACAGGGGGCGAGCAGTACTTC

J: TRBJ2-5
size: NA
V: TRBV6-5
D: TRBD1
CDR3: CASASSGQKETQYF
DNA: TGTGCCAGCGCTTCCTCGGGACAGAAAGAGACCCAGTACTTC

J: TRBJ1-1
size: NA
V: TRBV10-3
D: TRBD1
CDR3: CAISGGRGAEAFF
DNA: TGTGCCATCAGTGGAGGCAGGGGGGCTGAAGCTTTCTTT

J: TRBJ1-2
size: NA
V: TRBV30
D: NA
CDR3: CAWRMPRGSFGYTF
DNA: TGTGCCTGGAGAATGCCCCGGGGGAGTTTTGGCTACACCTTC

J: TRBJ2-3
size: NA
V: TRBV9
D: NA
CDR3: CASSGGRSTDTQYF
DNA: TGTGCCAGTAGTGGGGGCCGTAGCACAGATACGCAGTATTTT

J: TRBJ1-4
size: NA
V: TRBV10-3
D: NA
CDR3: CAPRYDSSNEKLFF
DNA: TGTGCCCCCCGATATGACAGCTCGAATGAAAAACTGTTTTTT

J: TRBJ2-2
size: few
V: TRBV18
D: TRBD1
CDR3: CASSGIGQDFGELFF
DNA: TGTGCCAGCTCGGGGATTGGACAGGACTTCGGGGAGCTGTTTTTT

J: TRBJ2-3
size: once
V: TRBV13
D: NA
CDR3: CASSLAAGTDTQYF
DNA: TGTGCCAGCAGCTTAGCGGCGGGCACAGATACGCAGTATTTT

J: TRBJ1-3
size: NA
V: TRBV5-5
D: NA
CDR3: CASSLSGTGQSSGNTIYF
DNA: TGTGCCAGCAGCTTGTCGGGGACCGGACAGAGCTCTGGAAACACCATATATTTT

J: TRBJ2-3
size: NA
V: TRBV4-1
D: TRBD1
CDR3: CASSQGLSGTGGADTQYF
DNA: TGCGCCAGCAGCCAAGGTTTATCCGGGACAGGGGGCGCAGATACGCAGTATTTT

J: TRBJ1-3
size: NA
V: TRBV28
D: NA
CDR3: CASSSGNTIYF
DNA: TGTGCCAGCAGTTCAGGAAACACCATATATTTT

J: TRBJ1-5
size: NA
V: TRBV19
D: TRBD1
CDR3: CASSKDRDQPQHF
DNA: TGTGCCAGTAGTAAGGACAGGGATCAGCCCCAGCATTTT

J: TRBJ2-6
size: NA
V: TRBV18
D: TRBD1
CDR3: CASSPWMAGGDGANVLTF
DNA: TGTGCCAGCTCACCCTGGATGGCAGGGGGCGATGGGGCCAACGTCCTGACTTTC